These 17 T cell receptor beta chains share one sample of origin, sequenced in a study of beta chain features in type 1 diabetes. Overall study results and limits: There was a moderate but significant shortening of TCRB CDR3s in all four CD4+ subsets of Type 1 diabetes patients.

Their target antigens are unknown. The study reverse transcribed the entire isolated RNA, so it sequenced expressed TCRB transcripts. Assay: immunoSEQ multiplex PCR; the TCRdb copy retains only in-frame clones and omits some. The sample records 300,000 or so clones, roughly an eighth being singletons. What was sequenced was naive CD4+ T cells from blood. The receptors originated from a man aged 25 to 40 with type 1 diabetes.

This clone was counted between two and nine times. The CDR3 DNA follows: TGTGCCAGCAGCTCCTTTCGACTAGCTTACTACGAGCAGTACTTC. This encodes CASSSFRLAYYEQYF. This sequence joins TRBV7-9 and TRBJ2-7; TRBD2 matches at 7 bases. The CDR3 sequence is 15 residues long. Germline values: CDR1 SEHNR, CDR2 FQNEAQ (reference sequence). V shed 4 bases, J shed 3 bases, and the junction held 9 bases outside the gene matches.

The chain carries TRBV27 and TRBJ2-7; 9 bases match TRBD2. Germline V lookup: CDR1 MNHEY, CDR2 SMNVEV (reference sequence). The CDR3 spans 15 residues. J lost 3 bases, V lost 3 bases, and 6 bases had no gene match. In DNA, the CDR3 is TGTGCCAGCAGTTTTAGAGTAGCGGGAGACTACGAGCAGTACTTC. The encoded protein is CASSFRVAGDYEQYF.

In its sample, this clone was seen a few times. The chain has TRBV18 and TRBJ1-1; 8 nucleotides match TRBD1. J gave up 11 bases and V 3 bases, and 5 bases lay outside the gene matches. The V gene's germline CDR1 is KGHSH and CDR2 LQKENI. This CDR3 region has 12 residues. The CDR3 DNA sequence: TGTGCCAGCTCACCCGACAGGGGTGATGCTTTCTTT. Encoded protein: CASSPDRGDAFF.

This clone showed up just a few times. The CDR3 DNA reads as TGTGCCAGCAGCTTATGGACAGGGGGCCGTAACACTGAAGCTTTCTTT. This codes for CASSLWTGGRNTEAFF. J is TRBJ1-1 and V is TRBV7-9; TRBD1 matches at 11 bases. The junction had 4 bases not matched to a gene; V was cut back by 2 bases and J by 2 bases. CDR1 and CDR2 from the germline V gene are SEHNR and FQNEAQ (reference sequence). The CDR3 consists of 16 residues.

This clone was counted only a few times. The rearrangement uses TRBV7-6 and TRBJ1-1; 8 bases fit TRBD1. Germline CDR1 is SGHVS and CDR2 is FNYEAQ. The length of the CDR3 is 15 residues. V gave up 5 bases and J gave up 1 base; unmatched junction bases: 6. Here the CDR3 reads CASSLRGQGNTEAFF. CDR3 nucleotides: TGTGCCAGCAGCCTCAGGGGGCAGGGGAACACTGAAGCTTTCTTT. Combining the CDR3 with reference TRBV7-6 and TRBJ1-1 gives the whole variable domain GAGVSQSPRYKVTKRGQDVALRCDPISGHVSLYWYRQALGQGPEFLTYFNYEAQQDKSGLPNDRFSAERPEGSISTLTIQRTEQRDSAMYRCASSLRGQGNTEAFFGQGTRLTVV.

This clone was observed a handful of times. The chain links TRBV28 to TRBJ2-5; 10 bases are a match to TRBD2. CDR3 size: 18 residues. Germline V gene sequence: CDR1 MDHEN, CDR2 SYDVKM. Trimming took 1 base from V and 2 from J; bases not matched to a gene: 10. CDR3 nucleotides: TGTGCCAGCAGTTTATTAGGTCCTAGCGGGAGATGGCAAGAGACCCAGTACTTC. It encodes CASSLLGPSGRWQETQYF.

This clone has just a few counts. The rearrangement joins TRBV4-3 to TRBJ2-2; D perhaps matches TRBD2 (7 bases). V gave up 3 bases and J gave up 2 bases, with 19 bases separating them. This CDR3 is built from 18 residues. Germline V gives CDR1 LGHNA, CDR2 YSLEER. The CDR3 bases are TGCGCCAGCAGCCATTACGCGGGGGCAGCTTTTAACACCGGGGAGCTGTTTTTT. Protein product: CASSHYAGAAFNTGELFF.

J is TRBJ2-1 and V is TRBV28; D is unresolved. This CDR3 contains 9 residues. CDR1 is MDHEN and CDR2 is SYDVKM in the germline V gene. The V end lost 11 bases, the J end lost 14 bases, and 13 bases lay between the germline ends. The CDR3 sequence: CAGVKPEFF. The DNA for the CDR3 is TGTGCCGGAGTTAAGCCAGAGTTCTTC.

This clone appeared a single time. The chain uses TRBV5-1 and TRBJ2-5, with 7 bases matching TRBD2. The germline CDR1 and CDR2 sequences are SGHRS and YFSETQ. The junction had 8 bases not matched to a gene; V was cut back by 0 bases and J by 9 bases. The CDR3 sequence is 14 residues long. CDR3 in DNA: TGCGCCAGCAGCTTGGAGGAGGGAGGGCTCCCCCAGTACTTC. It specifies CASSLEEGGLPQYF.

V gene TRBV7-2 combines with J gene TRBJ1-1; no clear D gene. Germline CDR1 reads SGHTA; CDR2 reads FQGNSA. CDR3 length: 14 amino acids. V lost 2 bases and J lost 5, with 12 bases in between. In DNA form, the CDR3 reads TGTGCCAGCAGCTTATATGGAGTGCAGACTGAAGCTTTCTTT. This translates into CASSLYGVQTEAFF.

This clone was picked up a small number of times. The same CDR3 is also encoded by other DNA sequences in this sample. The chain combines TRBV28 with TRBJ2-7; 8 bases agree with TRBD1. CDR1 and CDR2 from the germline V gene are MDHEN and SYDVKM. The length of the CDR3 is 15 residues. With 4 bases clipped from V and 4 bases from J, the junction kept 9 bases outside the gene matches. In nucleotides, the CDR3 is TGTGCCAGCAGTTCAACCGGGACAGGCTTTTACGAGCAGTACTTC. Protein product: CASSSTGTGFYEQYF.

The CDR3 region has the DNA TGCGCCAGCAGCCAGCTCCATACGAGCTCCTACGAGCAGTACTTC. Translated, it gives CASSQLHTSSYEQYF. The chain is built from TRBV4-3 and TRBJ2-7; D ambiguous. The CDR3 extends over 15 amino acids. Trimming removed 3 bases at V and 0 bases at J, with 12 bases between. Germline-derived CDR1 and CDR2 are LGHNA and YSLEER.

The rearrangement uses TRBV28 and TRBJ2-7, with 8 bases that match TRBD1. The junction had 3 bases not matched to a gene; V was cut back by 4 bases and J by 4 bases. CDR3 length equals 13 residues. Germline V gene data show CDR1 as MDHEN and CDR2 as SYDVKM. CDR3 amino acids: CASSSYRGYEQYF. DNA of the CDR3: TGTGCCAGCAGTTCTTACAGGGGGTACGAGCAGTACTTC.

This clone was recorded a few times. V usage is TRBV30 and J usage is TRBJ2-1; TRBD2 matches at 12 bases. Trimming removed 5 bases from V and 4 bases from J; junction bases left unmatched: 3. Germline assignment: CDR1 GTSNPN and CDR2 SVGIG (reference sequence). The CDR3 is 14 residues long. CDR3 nucleotide sequence: TGTGCCTGGGTTACTAGCGGGAGGTACAATGAGCAGTTCTTC. Encoded protein: CAWVTSGRYNEQFF.

This clone was seen a handful of times. The rearrangement uses TRBV28 and TRBJ2-7; 9 nucleotides align to TRBD1. This CDR3 spans 14 amino acids. V shed 7 bases, J shed 1 base, and the junction held 5 bases outside the gene matches. In germline, CDR1 is MDHEN, CDR2 SYDVKM. CDR3 coding DNA: TGTGCCAGCACCTCCGGGACAGGGTCCTACGAGCAGTACTTC. Translated, it gives CASTSGTGSYEQYF.

The chain has TRBV7-9 and TRBJ1-5, with 9 bases aligning to TRBD1. The CDR3 spans 16 residues. Germline loops: CDR1 SEHNR, CDR2 FQNEAQ (reference sequence). V shed 7 bases and J 0 bases; nucleotides not matched to a gene: 7. The CDR3 DNA sequence: TGTGCCAGCACCGCCGGGACAGGGCATAGCAATCAGCCCCAGCATTTT. Protein product: CASTAGTGHSNQPQHF.

The chain is built from TRBV28 and TRBJ2-7; D is possibly TRBD2 (6 bases). V lost 4 bases, J lost 2 bases, and 15 bases lay in between. CDR1 is MDHEN, CDR2 SYDVKM, per germline. The CDR3 length is 15 residues. CDR3 DNA: TGTGCCAGCAGTTCCATCGGTTCGGGGGCCTACGAGCAGTACTTC. It codes for CASSSIGSGAYEQYF.